The 20 T cell receptor beta chains given below trace back to one sample, sequenced in a study of CXCR3-negative and CXCR3-positive naive CD8 T cells (dated by TCRdb to between 2019 and 2020). The listed sequencing device is NextSeq 550. The Human TCR Profiling Kit (MiLaboratory) was used to make UMI-labeled 5' RACE TRB cDNA libraries. TCRdb reprocessed the reads into one record per CDR3 protein sequence, lacking DNA. The sample's table covers 150,000 to 180,000 distinct CDR3 sequences. The ten largest clones add up to about 0.44% of the sample. Their antigens are not known. General study outcomes and caveats: TRB CDR3s from CXCR3-positive naive cells showed higher hydrophobicity (lower Kidera factor 4), lower energy, and higher strength and volume indices than CXCR3-negative naive cells.

Sequences were obtained from naive CXCR3+ CD8+ T cells from blood. In the paper's terms, the cell subset or site label means: CD45RO-CCR7+CD27+CD95- naive CD8+ T cells expressing CXCR3 (TNR3+). These receptors were collected from a human donor in good health. Some clones in this sample may be carry-over from other donors' samples.

The chain uses TRBV28 and TRBJ2-2. CDR1 MDHEN and CDR2 SYDVKM come from the germline V gene. The CDR3 totals 12 residues. Here the CDR3 reads CASSSLPGELFF. Supplemented by reference TRBV28 and TRBJ2-2, the full variable domain reads DVKVTQSSRYLVKRTGEKVFLECVQDMDHENMFWYRQDPGLGLRLIYFSYDVKMKEKGDIPEGYSVSREKKERFSLILESASTNQTSMYLCASSSLPGELFFGEGSRLTVL.

The rearrangement joins TRBV5-1 to TRBJ2-1; TCRdb proposes TRBD1, but this gene call is untestable without DNA. The CDR3 covers 13 residues. Germline V gene lookup returns CDR1 SGHRS and CDR2 YFSETQ. CDR3 in amino acids: CASRWDREGEQFF.

The CDR3 loop reads CASSLGAQPQHF. The genes are TRBV5-6 and TRBJ1-5; TCRdb designates TRBD1, a call that cannot be tested without DNA. Per the germline V gene, CDR1 is SGHDT and CDR2 is YYEEEE. The CDR3 is 12 amino acids.

The rearrangement joins TRBV29-1 to TRBJ1-2. The CDR3 contains 13 residues. Germline V gene lookup returns CDR1 SQVTM and CDR2 ANQGSEA. CDR3 region: CSVVLEGNYGYTF.

The chain couples TRBV20-1 to TRBJ2-1; TCRdb's D gene call, TRBD2, goes unchecked for lack of DNA. The CDR3 is 14 residues long. CDR1 is DFQATT and CDR2 is SNEGSKA in the germline V gene (reference sequence). The CDR3 is CSASPSAGYNEQFF.

Here the CDR3 reads CASSSTNEQFF. The rearrangement uses TRBV4-3 and TRBJ2-1. The V gene's germline CDR1 is LGHNA and CDR2 YSLEER. The CDR3 runs to 11 residues.

CDR3: CASRNSGSYEQYF. The gene calls are TRBV28 and TRBJ2-7; TCRdb's D gene call, TRBD2, goes unchecked for lack of DNA. Germline V gene data show CDR1 as MDHEN and CDR2 as SYDVKM. The CDR3 extends over 13 amino acids.

V usage is TRBV12-3 or TRBV12-4 and J usage is TRBJ1-5. The CDR3 loop spans 14 amino acids. CDR3 residues: CASSLSRNYQPQHF.

The chain is built from TRBV5-1 and TRBJ2-7; TCRdb lists TRBD1, though no DNA is available to test this call. This CDR3 region has 15 residues. Germline CDR1 SGHRS, CDR2 YFSETQ. The CDR3 is CASSWVRGDEYEQYF.

The chain couples TRBV7-9 to TRBJ1-1. The CDR3 sequence is 11 residues long. CDR1 and CDR2 from the germline V gene are SEHNR and FQNEAQ (reference sequence). This chain's CDR3 is CASSLKNEAFF.

This CDR3 reads CASSYSAEGTDTQYF. The gene calls are TRBV6-2 or TRBV6-3 and TRBJ2-3; TCRdb names TRBD2, which stays unverified in the absence of DNA. This CDR3 spans 15 amino acids. Germline CDR1 is MNHEY and CDR2 is SVGEGT.

The chain employs TRBV7-9 and TRBJ2-1; TCRdb selects TRBD1, and the lack of DNA leaves this call unchecked. This CDR3 contains 14 residues. Per germline, CDR1 SEHNR and CDR2 FQNEAQ (reference sequence). The CDR3 is CASSLARSPGEQFF. The entire variable domain, with the rest obtained from reference TRBV7-9 and TRBJ2-1, is as follows: DTGVSQNPRHKITKRGQNVTFRCDPISEHNRLYWYRQTLGQGPEFLTYFQNEAQLEKSRLLSDRFSAERPKGSFSTLEIQRTEQGDSAMYLCASSLARSPGEQFFGPGTRLTVL.

The chain is built from TRBV30 and TRBJ2-2. Germline V gives CDR1 GTSNPN, CDR2 SVGIG (reference sequence). The CDR3 length is 13 residues. The CDR3 is CAWSVGVTGELFF.

The gene calls are TRBV5-1 and TRBJ1-3. This CDR3 spans 14 amino acids. In germline, CDR1 is SGHRS, CDR2 YFSETQ. The CDR3 here is CASRAESSGNTIYF.

This chain links TRBV6-5 with TRBJ2-3; absent DNA, TCRdb's TRBD1 call cannot be checked. The V gene's germline CDR1 is MNHEY and CDR2 SVGAGI. The CDR3 spans 17 residues. The CDR3 protein is CASSYSLQGTSTDTQYF.

CDR3 loop: CASSRLAGAGSSYNEQFF. The gene calls are TRBV6-4 and TRBJ2-1; the TCRdb call, TRBD2, lacks DNA for checking. The CDR3 has 18 amino acids. The V gene's germline CDR1 is MRHNA and CDR2 SNTAGT.

The J gene is TRBJ1-5, the V gene TRBV7-2. The CDR3 contains 15 residues. The germline V gene has CDR1 SGHTA and CDR2 FQGNSA. The CDR3 sequence is CASSLADGDNQPQHF.

This chain uses TRBV2 with TRBJ1-2; TCRdb calls TRBD1, which cannot be checked without DNA. The CDR3 contains 12 residues. CDR1 SNHLY and CDR2 FYNNEI come from the germline V gene. The CDR3 sequence is CASIPGGGGYTF.

The rearrangement uses TRBV7-6 and TRBJ2-5; TCRdb's D gene call, TRBD2, goes unchecked for lack of DNA. This CDR3 has 15 residues. The germline V gene has CDR1 SGHVS and CDR2 FNYEAQ. CDR3 amino acids: CASSWSGSDEETQYF.

The chain couples TRBV27 to TRBJ2-7; TCRdb names TRBD2, which stays unverified in the absence of DNA. CDR3 length equals 14 residues. From germline, CDR1 is MNHEY and CDR2 SMNVEV (reference sequence). The CDR3 region is CASSLVGLNYEQYF.